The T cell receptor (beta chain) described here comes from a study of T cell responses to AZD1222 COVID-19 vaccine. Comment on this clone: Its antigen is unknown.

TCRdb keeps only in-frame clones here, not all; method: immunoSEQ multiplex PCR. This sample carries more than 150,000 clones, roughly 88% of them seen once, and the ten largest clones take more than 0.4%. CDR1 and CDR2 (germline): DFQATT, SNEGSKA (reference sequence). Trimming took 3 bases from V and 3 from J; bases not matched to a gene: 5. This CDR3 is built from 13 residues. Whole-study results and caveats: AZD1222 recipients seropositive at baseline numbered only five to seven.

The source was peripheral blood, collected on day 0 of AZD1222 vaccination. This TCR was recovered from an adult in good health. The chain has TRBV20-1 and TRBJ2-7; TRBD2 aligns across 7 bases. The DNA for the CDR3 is TGCAGTGCTAGTCTAGCGGCGAACTACGAGCAGTACTTC. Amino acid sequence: CSASLAANYEQYF.